This T cell receptor (beta chain) was observed in a study of blood T cell repertoires in COVID-19. Study-wide background: Sites across the United States, Italy and Spain contributed samples from acute and convalescent COVID-19. Sample material is recorded as cDNA or gDNA derived from T cells, B-cell-depleted T cells, or PBMCs.

V lost 3 bases to trimming and J lost 0 bases, with 16 bases between them. This CDR3 contains 16 residues. In germline, CDR1 is SGHRS, CDR2 YFSETQ. Assignments of participants to cohorts depended upon their own reported clinical history. Each exposed participant met a COVID-19 case in the 2 weeks preceding study entry. Libraries were prepared by immunoSEQ multiplex PCR; TCRdb keeps only in-frame clonotypes and omits some of them. The sample has roughly 230,000 clones; approximately 84% are singletons. The sequenced material came from PBMCs or T cells enriched from blood (not recorded which). The chain carries TRBV5-1 and TRBJ2-7, with a weak D call TRBD1 (6 bases). The source is a woman aged 45 to 65 who had been exposed to COVID-19. The CDR3 DNA follows: TGCGCCAGCAGCTACAAACCAGGGGCTAGCTCCTACGAGCAGTACTTC. Protein: CASSYKPGASSYEQYF.